The clone carrying this T cell receptor beta chain appeared many times. No antigen is known for it. This sample is drawn from a study of identical twins. Germline CDR1 is MGHRA and CDR2 is YSYEKL. The CDR3 length is 16 residues. Trimming removed 3 bases at V and 1 base at J, with 13 bases between. Study-wide results and caveats: Models came in too low on out-of-frame TCR alpha sharing in monozygotic twins.

TCRdb itself ran the 5' RACE reads through MiXCR, one entry per CDR3 protein. The sample records around 550,000 distinct CDR3 sequences, roughly 15% being singletons. Another study also made use of these data, one on yellow fever vaccine responses in identical twins.

Sequenced: CD4+ T cells sorted from blood. The genes are TRBV4-1 and TRBJ1-5; possibly TRBD1 for D (6 bases). This receptor was identified in a woman aged 18-30 years in good health. The CDR3 DNA is TGCGCCAGCAGCCAGAACAGGGAGCAGAGCAATCAGCCCCAGCATTTT. This encodes CASSQNREQSNQPQHF.